Sequencing of this TCR beta chain was carried out in a study of beta chain features in type 1 diabetes. Expressed TCRB transcripts were sequenced because the isolated RNA had all been reverse transcribed beforehand. Samples of naive, central memory and regulatory T cells yielded a mean of around 3.4 million reads. The method was immunoSEQ multiplex PCR; TCRdb's version includes in-frame clones alone and lacks a portion of them. This table has 200,000 to 250,000 clones, 11% appearing once. As concerns this clone: The antigen is undetermined.

V was pared by 5 bases and J by 3 bases, with 15 bases between. CDR1 is SGDLS and CDR2 is YYNGEE in the germline V gene. This CDR3 has 15 amino acids. Points from the study as a whole: Patients' naive, central memory and Treg TCRB repertoires seemed closer to one another than those of healthy donors.

This clonotype originated in a man younger than 35 in good health. Sequencing input: central memory CD4+ T cells from blood. This chain joins TRBV9 and TRBJ1-5; D uncertain. The CDR3 sequence is CASSIGREYNQPQHF. DNA of the CDR3: TGTGCCAGCAGTATAGGGAGGGAATACAATCAGCCCCAGCATTTT.